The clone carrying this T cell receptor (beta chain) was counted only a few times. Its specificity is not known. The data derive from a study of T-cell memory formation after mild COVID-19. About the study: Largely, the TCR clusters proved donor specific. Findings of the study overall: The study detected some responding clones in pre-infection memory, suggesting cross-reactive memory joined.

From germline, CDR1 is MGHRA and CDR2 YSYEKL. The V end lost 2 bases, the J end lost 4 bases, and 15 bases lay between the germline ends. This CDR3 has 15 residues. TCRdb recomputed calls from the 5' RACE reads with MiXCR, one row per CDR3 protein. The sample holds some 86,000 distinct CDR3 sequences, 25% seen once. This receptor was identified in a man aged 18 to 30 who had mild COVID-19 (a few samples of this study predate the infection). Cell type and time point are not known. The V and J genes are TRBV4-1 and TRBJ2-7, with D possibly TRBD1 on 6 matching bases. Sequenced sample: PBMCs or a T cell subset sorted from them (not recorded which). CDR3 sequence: CASSQFRQGKYEQYF. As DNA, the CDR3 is TGCGCCAGCAGCCAATTCCGGCAGGGGAAGTACGAGCAGTACTTC.